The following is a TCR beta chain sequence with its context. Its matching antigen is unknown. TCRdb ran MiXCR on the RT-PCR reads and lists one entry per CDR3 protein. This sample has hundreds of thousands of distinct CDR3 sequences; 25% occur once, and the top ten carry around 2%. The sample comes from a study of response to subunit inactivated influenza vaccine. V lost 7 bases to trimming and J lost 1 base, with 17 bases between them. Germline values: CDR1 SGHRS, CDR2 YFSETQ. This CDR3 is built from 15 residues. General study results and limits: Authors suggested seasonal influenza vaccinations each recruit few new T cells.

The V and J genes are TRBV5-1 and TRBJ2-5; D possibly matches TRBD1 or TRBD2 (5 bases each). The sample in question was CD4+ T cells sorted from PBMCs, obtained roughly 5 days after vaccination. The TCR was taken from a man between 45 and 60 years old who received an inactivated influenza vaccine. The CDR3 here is CASEGLGHPQETQYF. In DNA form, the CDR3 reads TGCGCCAGCGAGGGGCTAGGACACCCCCAAGAGACCCAGTACTTC.